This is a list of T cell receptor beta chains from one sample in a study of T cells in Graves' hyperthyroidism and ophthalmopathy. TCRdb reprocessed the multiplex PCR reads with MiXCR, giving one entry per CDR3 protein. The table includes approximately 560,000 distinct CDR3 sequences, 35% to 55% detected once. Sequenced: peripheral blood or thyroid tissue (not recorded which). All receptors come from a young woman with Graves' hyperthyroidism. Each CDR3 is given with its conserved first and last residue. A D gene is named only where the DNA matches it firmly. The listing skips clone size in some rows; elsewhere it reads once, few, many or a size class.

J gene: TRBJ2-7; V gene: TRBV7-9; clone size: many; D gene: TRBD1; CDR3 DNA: TGTGCCAGCAGCGCGAACGGGGACAGGGCCCACGAGCAGTACTTC; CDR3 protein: CASSANGDRAHEQYF
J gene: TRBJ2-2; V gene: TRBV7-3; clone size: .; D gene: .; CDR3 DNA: TGTGCCAGCAGCTTTAAGCTCGGGGAGCTGTTTTTT; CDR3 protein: CASSFKLGELFF
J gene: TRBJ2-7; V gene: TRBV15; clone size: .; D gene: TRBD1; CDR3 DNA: TGTGCCACCAGTGATCCCGACAGGGTTAATGGCTACGAGCAGTACTTC; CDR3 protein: CATSDPDRVNGYEQYF
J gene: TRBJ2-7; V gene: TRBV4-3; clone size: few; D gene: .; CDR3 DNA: TGCGCCAGCAGCCAAGCGAGGGGGTACGAGCAGTACTTC; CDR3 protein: CASSQARGYEQYF
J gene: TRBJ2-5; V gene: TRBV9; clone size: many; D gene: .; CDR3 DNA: TGTGCCAGCAGCCAGCGTGGGCGGGAGACCCAGTACTTC; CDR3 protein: CASSQRGRETQYF
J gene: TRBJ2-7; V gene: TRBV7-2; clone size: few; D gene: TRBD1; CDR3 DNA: TGTGCCAGCAGCCTTGAGGCACAGGGGATCTACGAGCAGTACTTC; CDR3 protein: CASSLEAQGIYEQYF
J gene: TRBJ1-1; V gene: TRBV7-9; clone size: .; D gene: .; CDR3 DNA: TGTGCCAGCAGCTTGACAATGAACACTGAAGCTCTCTTT; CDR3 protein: CASSLTMNTEALF
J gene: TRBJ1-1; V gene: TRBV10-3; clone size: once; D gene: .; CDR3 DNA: TGTGCCACCAGTGCGGGTTGGAGGGAGAGAACTGAAGCTTTCTTT; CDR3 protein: CATSAGWRERTEAFF
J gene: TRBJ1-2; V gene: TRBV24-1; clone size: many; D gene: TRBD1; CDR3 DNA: TGTGCCACCCCTCCTAGGACAGGGGACTATGGCTACACCTTC; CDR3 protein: CATPPRTGDYGYTF
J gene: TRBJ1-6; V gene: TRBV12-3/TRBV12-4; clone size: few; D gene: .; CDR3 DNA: TGTGCCAGCACCGAGGACAGCCCCCGTTATAATTCACCCCTCCACTTT; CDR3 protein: CASTEDSPRYNSPLHF
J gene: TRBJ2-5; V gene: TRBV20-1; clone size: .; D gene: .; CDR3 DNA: TGCAGTGCTAGGGGCCCGGATCAAGAGACCCAGTACTTC; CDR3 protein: CSARGPDQETQYF
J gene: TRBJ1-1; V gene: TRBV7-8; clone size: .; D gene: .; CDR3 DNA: TGTACCAGCAGCGACCCACGGGGTGTTGGCACTGAAGCTTTCTTT; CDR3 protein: CTSSDPRGVGTEAFF
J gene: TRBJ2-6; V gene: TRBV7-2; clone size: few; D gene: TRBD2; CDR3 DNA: TGTGCCAGCAGCCAGGCTTTCTCCGGGACTAGCGGGAGTGGGGCCAACGTCCTGACTTTC; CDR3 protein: CASSQAFSGTSGSGANVLTF
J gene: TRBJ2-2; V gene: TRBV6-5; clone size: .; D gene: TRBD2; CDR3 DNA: TGTGCCAGCAGTTCGACTAGCGGTTCCACCGGGGAGCTGTTTTTT; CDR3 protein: CASSSTSGSTGELFF
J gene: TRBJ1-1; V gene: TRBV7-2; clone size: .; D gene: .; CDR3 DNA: TGTGCCAGCAGCTCCCGGTTAGGCGTGAACACTGAAGCTTTCTTT; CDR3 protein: CASSSRLGVNTEAFF
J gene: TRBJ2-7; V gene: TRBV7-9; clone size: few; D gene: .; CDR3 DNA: TGTGCCAGCAGCAACTTTCCGACCCTTCCCCACGAGCAGTACTTC; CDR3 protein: CASSNFPTLPHEQYF
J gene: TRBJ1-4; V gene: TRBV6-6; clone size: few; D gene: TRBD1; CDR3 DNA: TGTGCCAGCAGTTACTCGAAGGCCAGGGGGTACGAAAAACTGTTTTTT; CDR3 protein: CASSYSKARGYEKLFF
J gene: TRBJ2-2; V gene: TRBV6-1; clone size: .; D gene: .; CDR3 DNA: TGTGCCATCCAGGAACTGACAGCCGGGGAGCTGTTTTTT; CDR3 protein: CAIQELTAGELFF
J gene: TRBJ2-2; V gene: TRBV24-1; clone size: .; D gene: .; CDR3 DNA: TGTGCCACCAGTGATTTACTGACAGGGAACACCGGGGAGCTGTTTTTT; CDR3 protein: CATSDLLTGNTGELFF
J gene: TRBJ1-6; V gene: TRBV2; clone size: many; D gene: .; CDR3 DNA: TGTGCCAGCAGAGGGCAGCGGGACTTTGCTTCACCCCTCCACTTT; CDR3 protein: CASRGQRDFASPLHF
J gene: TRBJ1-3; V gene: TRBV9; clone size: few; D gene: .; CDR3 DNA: TGTGCCAGCAGCCAACGGGGGAGCTCTGGAAACACCATATATTTT; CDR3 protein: CASSQRGSSGNTIYF
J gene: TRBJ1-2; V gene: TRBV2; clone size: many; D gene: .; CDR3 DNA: TGTGCCAGCCATAAACAAGGGGCAGGAAGCTATGGCTACACCTTC; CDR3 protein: CASHKQGAGSYGYTF
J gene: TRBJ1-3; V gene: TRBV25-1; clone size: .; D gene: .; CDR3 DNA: TGTGCCAGCTTACAGATCCGTTCCTCTGGAAACACCATATATTTT; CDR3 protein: CASLQIRSSGNTIYF
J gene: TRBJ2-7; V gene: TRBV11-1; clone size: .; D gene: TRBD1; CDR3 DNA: TGTGCCAGCAGCACCACGGGACAGGGAAGTTACGAGCAGTACTTC; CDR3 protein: CASSTTGQGSYEQYF
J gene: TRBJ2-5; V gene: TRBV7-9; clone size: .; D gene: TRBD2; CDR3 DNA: TGTGCCAGCGATCTCAAGGCGGCGGGGGGCTTAGTGACCCAGTACTTC; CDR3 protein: CASDLKAAGGLVTQYF
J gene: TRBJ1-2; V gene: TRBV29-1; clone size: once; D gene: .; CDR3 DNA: TGCAGCGCAGGAGCGAGGGATATTGGCTACACCTTC; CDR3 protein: CSAGARDIGYTF
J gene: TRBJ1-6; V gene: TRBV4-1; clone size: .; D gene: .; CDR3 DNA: TGCGCCAGCAGCCAAGGGGTAAGGACACCCCTCCACTTT; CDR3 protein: CASSQGVRTPLHF
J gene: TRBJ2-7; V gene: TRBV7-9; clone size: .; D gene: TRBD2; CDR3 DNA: TGTGCCAGCAGCTTCGGACTAGCGGGAGGGCCGCACGAGCAGTACTTC; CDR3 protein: CASSFGLAGGPHEQYF
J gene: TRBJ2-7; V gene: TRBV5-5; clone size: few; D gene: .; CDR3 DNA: TGTGCCAGCAGCCGTACAGTGTCAAGCTCCTACGAGCAGTACTTC; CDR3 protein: CASSRTVSSSYEQYF